One and the same sample provided the 10 T cell receptor beta chains below, sequenced in a study of OX40 agonist ivuxolimab in advanced cancers. TCRdb's table, derived via immunoSEQ multiplex PCR, lists solely in-frame clones and lacks some. This table has about 72,000 clones, around 89% appearing once. Sequenced material: CD4+ or CD8+ T cells sorted from blood, taken in a trial of the OX40 agonist ivuxolimab. The receptor source for this set is an adult with an advanced solid tumor such as melanoma, head and neck, liver or kidney cancer.

V is TRBV12-5 and J is TRBJ2-5, with D tentatively TRBD1 (5 bases). Trimming removed 8 bases at V and 4 bases at J, with 11 bases between. This CDR3 comprises 12 residues. The germline gives CDR1 LGHNT, CDR2 FRNRAP. The CDR3, as DNA: TGTGCTAGTTATAGTGGGGCAGAGACCCAGTACTTC. Its translation: CASYSGAETQYF.

The chain joins TRBV11-2 to TRBJ2-3; no reliable D call. Germline CDR1 SGHAT, CDR2 FQNNGV. There are 14 residues in the CDR3. V lost 1 base, J lost 6 bases, and 11 bases lay in between. The CDR3 sequence is CASSLGVLRDTQYF. In DNA, the CDR3 is TGTGCCAGCAGCTTAGGGGTATTGAGGGATACGCAGTATTTT. The entire variable domain, with the rest obtained from reference TRBV11-2 and TRBJ2-3, is as follows: EAGVAQSPRYKIIEKRQSVAFWCNPISGHATLYWYQQILGQGPKLLIQFQNNGVVDDSQLPKDRFSAERLKGVDSTLKIQPAKLEDSAVYLCASSLGVLRDTQYFGPGTRLTVL.

The rearrangement links TRBV7-9 to TRBJ2-1; tentatively, D is TRBD2 (6 bases). Germline CDR1 SEHNR, CDR2 FQNEAQ (reference sequence). Trimming stripped 5 bases from V and 0 bases from J, with 11 bases between. The CDR3 runs to 15 residues. As DNA, the CDR3 is TGTGCCAGCAGCGGAGGGAAGAGCTCCTACAATGAGCAGTTCTTC. This sequence encodes CASSGGKSSYNEQFF.

This chain links TRBV10-3 with TRBJ1-4; possible D gene TRBD1, 5 bases. Trimming stripped 0 bases from V and 3 bases from J, with 8 bases between. The CDR3 has 15 amino acids. Per the germline V gene, CDR1 is ENHRY and CDR2 is SYGVKD. The CDR3 coding sequence is TGTGCCATCAGTGAGTCGACGGGGGCTAATGAAAAACTGTTTTTT. Amino acids: CAISESTGANEKLFF.

In nucleotides, the CDR3 is TGCGCCAGCAGTATGGGGCTCGGGGCAGATACGCAGTATTTT. It codes for CASSMGLGADTQYF. This chain connects TRBV10-2 to TRBJ2-3, with D perhaps assigned TRBD1 or TRBD2 (5 bases each). V was trimmed by 5 bases and J by 4 bases, leaving 13 bases between them. This CDR3 is built from 14 residues. Germline V gene lookup returns CDR1 WSHSY and CDR2 SAAADI.

This sequence joins TRBV25-1 and TRBJ2-5, with 7 bases lining up with TRBD1. Trimming removed 5 bases from V and 6 bases from J; junction bases left unmatched: 3. In germline, CDR1 is MGHDK, CDR2 SYGVNS. This CDR3 is 12 amino acids long. For the CDR3, the DNA is TGTGCCAGCAGTCGGGACAGTAAGACCCAGTACTTC. It translates to CASSRDSKTQYF.

The rearrangement joins TRBV5-6 to TRBJ1-4; 7 bases map to TRBD1. This CDR3 comprises 18 residues. Germline V gene data show CDR1 as SGHDT and CDR2 as YYEEEE. The J segment lost 4 bases and the V segment lost 1 base, leaving 13 bases of the junction unmatched. CDR3: CASSLSWHRQGDNEKLFF. As DNA, the CDR3 is TGTGCCAGCAGCTTGAGTTGGCACAGACAGGGTGATAATGAAAAACTGTTTTTT.

V gene TRBV5-4 combines with J gene TRBJ1-1, with 7 bases aligning to TRBD1. The CDR3 is 14 residues long. V lost 4 bases and J lost 2; bases outside the gene matches: 5. In germline, CDR1 is SGHNT, CDR2 YYREEE (reference sequence). The CDR3, as DNA: TGTGCCAGCAGCGCGGGACAGATAAACACTGAAGCTTTCTTT. Translated, it gives CASSAGQINTEAFF.

The rearrangement uses TRBV27 and TRBJ2-7, with 13 nucleotides matching TRBD2. Trimming cost V 5 bases and J 6 bases; bases outside gene matches: 7. The CDR3 has 15 residues. In germline, CDR1 is MNHEY, CDR2 SMNVEV (reference sequence). CDR3 in amino acids: CASSQGTSGMGEQYF. The CDR3 region has the DNA TGTGCCAGCAGTCAGGGGACTAGCGGGATGGGCGAGCAGTACTTC.

The chain is built from TRBV2 and TRBJ2-7; tentatively, D is TRBD2 (6 bases). The germline V gene encodes CDR1 SNHLY and CDR2 FYNNEI. V was cut by 4 bases and J by 5 bases, with 12 bases left in between. CDR3 length equals 13 residues. CDR3 bases: TGTGCCAGCAGTGTCGCGGGGATCAACGAGCAGTACTTC. This translates into CASSVAGINEQYF.